These 27 T cell receptor beta chains originate from one sample sequenced in a study of breast tumors, draining lymph nodes, adjacent tissues. In TCRdb, the multiplex PCR reads were re-called with MiXCR into one record per CDR3 protein. Of 45,000 to 65,000 distinct CDR3 sequences detected, 42% appear once; the ten largest clones hold roughly a tenth. The sample consisted of breast tumor tissue. The source is a female donor with breast cancer. Some clones in this sample may be carry-over from other donors' samples.

This rearrangement joins TRBV7-2 to TRBJ1-5, with D perhaps matching TRBD1 (5 bases). The germline V gene has CDR1 SGHTA and CDR2 FQGNSA. Trimming removed 2 bases at V and 6 bases at J, with 11 bases between. The CDR3 is 14 amino acids. DNA for the CDR3: TGTGCCAGCAGCTTATCCTCTAGGGGTCAGCCCCAGCATTTT. Translated, it gives CASSLSSRGQPQHF.

The chain recombines TRBV19 with TRBJ1-1; D is unclear. CDR1 is LNHDA, CDR2 SQIVND, per germline (reference sequence). V gave up 1 base and J gave up 3 bases, with 12 bases separating them. CDR3 length: 15 residues. CDR3 loop: CASSIGAWRDTEAFF. The CDR3 DNA is TGTGCCAGTAGTATAGGGGCCTGGAGGGACACTGAAGCTTTCTTT. The entire variable domain, with the rest obtained from reference TRBV19 and TRBJ1-1, is as follows: DGGITQSPKYLFRKEGQNVTLSCEQNLNHDAMYWYRQDPGQGLRLIYYSQIVNDFQKGDIAEGYSVSREKKESFPLTVTSAQKNPTAFYLCASSIGAWRDTEAFFGQGTRLTVV.

This clonotype was detected ten times or more. The chain joins TRBV4-3 to TRBJ1-2, with no clear D. The CDR3 runs 15 residues. V gave up 1 base and J gave up 0 bases, with 9 bases separating them. Germline CDR1 and CDR2: LGHNA and YSLEER. The CDR3 loop is CASSQGANSNYGYTF. The CDR3 DNA follows: TGCGCCAGCAGCCAAGGGGCGAATTCTAACTATGGCTACACCTTC.

The chain carries TRBV20-1 and TRBJ2-5, with 15 bases identical to TRBD2. CDR1 DFQATT and CDR2 SNEGSKA come from the germline V gene (reference sequence). V dropped 4 bases and J dropped 5; count of bases not matched to a gene: 20. The CDR3 runs 20 residues. The CDR3 sequence is CSANSGTSGRTPVNLETQYF. DNA for the CDR3: TGCAGTGCTAACTCCGGGACTAGCGGGAGGACGCCCGTTAACCTCGAGACCCAGTACTTC.

Notes on this clonotype: Possible read error: a much larger clone is one base away. The V and J genes are TRBV5-1 and TRBJ2-5; D could derive from TRBD1 or TRBD2 (5 bases each). The V gene's germline CDR1 is SGHRS and CDR2 YFSETQ. Trimming shortened V by 4 bases and J by 5 bases, and 21 bases separated the two germline ends. There are 16 residues in the CDR3. Here the CDR3 reads CASSIIPGRDPETQYF. In DNA, the CDR3 is TGCGCCAGCAGCATAATCCCTGGCAGGGACCCTGAGACCCAGTACTTC.

Points on this clonotype: A much more abundant neighbour one base away suggests this may be a read error. The gene calls are TRBV5-5 and TRBJ2-7; tentative D call: TRBD1 (5 bases). The germline CDR1 and CDR2 sequences are SGHKS and YYEKEE (reference sequence). The V gene lost 2 bases and the J gene lost 3 bases, with 12 bases spanning the gap. This CDR3 is 14 amino acids long. The CDR3 loop is CASSFSGANYEQYF. CDR3 in DNA: TGTGCCAGCAGCTTTTCTGGGGCCAACTACGAGCAGTACTTC.

The CDR3 region is CASSKEGSLAYNEQYF. The CDR3 nucleotides are TGTGCCAGCAGCAAAGAAGGGAGTCTAGCGTACAATGAGCAGTATTTT. This chain links TRBV7-2 with TRBJ2-3; TRBD2 might be the D (6 bases). Trimming removed 5 bases from V and 11 bases from J, with 26 bases in between. Germline V gene lookup returns CDR1 SGHTA and CDR2 FQGNSA. The CDR3 extends over 16 amino acids.

Turning to this clonotype: Mismatch with germline at one junction end may stem from a read error. This chain links TRBV20-1 with TRBJ2-1; D gene ambiguous. CDR3 size: 11 residues. Germline lookup yields CDR1 DFQATT and CDR2 SNEGSKA (reference sequence). The CDR3 bases are TGCAGTGCTAGTAGAACTGGATCGCAGTCCTTC. Protein product: CSASRTGSQSF.

Remarks on this clonotype: One junction end disagrees with the germline gene, perhaps due to a read error. The J gene is TRBJ1-5, the V gene TRBV3-1; D unclear. From germline, CDR1 is LGHDT and CDR2 YNNKEL (reference sequence). The CDR3 runs 15 residues. CDR3 protein: CTSSQTPLRREPQHF. Here the CDR3 DNA reads TGCACCAGCAGCCAAACCCCACTACGTCGGGAGCCCCAGCATTTT.

For this clonotype: A read error may account for a junction end that differs from germline. The rearrangement joins TRBV20-1 to TRBJ1-2; D gene unclear. This CDR3 region has 15 residues. CDR1 is DFQATT, CDR2 SNEGSKA, per germline (reference sequence). CDR3 in DNA: TGCAGTGCTAGAGATCTAGCGTTAAAGAGCTATGGCTACGCCTTC. This codes for CSARDLALKSYGYAF.

The chain joins TRBV19 to TRBJ1-4; 8 bases are shared with TRBD1. The CDR3 is made up of 15 amino acids. The V gene end was trimmed by 7 bases and the J gene end by 4 bases; junction bases not matched to a gene: 8. Germline CDR1 LNHDA, CDR2 SQIVND (reference sequence). CDR3 residues: CASNPPGQVNEKLFF. CDR3 sequence (DNA): TGTGCCAGTAACCCCCCGGGACAGGTTAATGAAAAACTGTTTTTT.

Regarding this clonotype: Its ends do not fully match the called genes, so a read error is possible. J is TRBJ2-3 and V is TRBV5-8; 8 bases fit TRBD2. The CDR3 contains 14 residues. Germline CDR1 and CDR2: SGHTS and YDEGEE. The chain's CDR3 is CACSLAGNTDTQYF. CDR3 DNA sequence: TGTGCCTGCAGCCTAGCGGGCAACACAGATACGCAGTATTTT.

On this clonotype: A junction end diverges from the germline sequence, so it may reflect a read error. This rearrangement joins TRBV7-2 to TRBJ2-5; 7 bases agree with TRBD2. The CDR3 sequence is 14 residues long. Germline V gives CDR1 SGHTA, CDR2 FQGNSA. In DNA form, the CDR3 reads TGTGCCAGCAGCGCGGGACTACCGGGAGAGACCCAGTGCTTC. Its protein product is CASSAGLPGETQCF.

V is TRBV25-1 and J is TRBJ1-3; D remains unclear. Germline loops: CDR1 MGHDK, CDR2 SYGVNS. The CDR3 covers 14 residues. The V end lost 7 bases, the J end lost 5 bases, and 15 bases lay between the germline ends. The CDR3 reads CASTMDGHRNTIYF. The CDR3, as DNA: TGTGCCAGCACTATGGACGGTCATCGAAACACCATATATTTT.

This clonotype has at least ten counts. The chain carries TRBV4-3 and TRBJ2-7; weak D call: TRBD1 (5 bases). From germline, CDR1 is LGHNA and CDR2 YSLEER. The CDR3 extends over 17 amino acids. With 1 base removed from V and 0 bases from J, the gap between germline ends came to 16 bases. CDR3 DNA: TGCGCCAGCAGCCAAGGGGCCATAGGGGCGGCCTCCTACGAGCAGTACTTC. It specifies CASSQGAIGAASYEQYF.

This clonotype was detected a few times. The rearrangement uses TRBV10-3 and TRBJ1-1, with 8 bases matching TRBD1. Trimming removed 10 bases from V and 3 bases from J; junction bases left unmatched: 13. The CDR3 extends over 15 amino acids. Germline V gene lookup returns CDR1 ENHRY and CDR2 SYGVKD. The CDR3 region has the DNA TGTGCCACCCATAGGCAGGGGGCAGTCGACACTGAAGCTTTCTTT. Protein: CATHRQGAVDTEAFF.

In this sample, this clonotype turned up once. The gene calls are TRBV7-6 and TRBJ1-6; possible D gene TRBD1, 5 bases. Per germline, CDR1 SGHVS and CDR2 FNYEAQ. This CDR3 has 18 amino acids. Trimming left V 6 bases short and J 3 bases short, with 21 bases between. The CDR3 nucleotides read TGTGCCAGCAGTCAACCTCTCAGGGCGGGGGTCTATAATTCACCCCTCCACTTT. Its translation is CASSQPLRAGVYNSPLHF. Full variable domain (remainder filled in from reference TRBV7-6 and TRBJ1-6): GAGVSQSPRYKVTKRGQDVALRCDPISGHVSLYWYRQALGQGPEFLTYFNYEAQQDKSGLPNDRFSAERPEGSISTLTIQRTEQRDSAMYRCASSQPLRAGVYNSPLHFGNGTRLTVT.

In this sample, this clonotype turned up a few times. The chain couples TRBV6-2 or TRBV6-3 to TRBJ2-7; 10 bases align to TRBD1. Germline assignment: CDR1 MNHEY and CDR2 SVGEGT. V gave up 5 bases and J gave up 1 base; unmatched junction bases: 11. The CDR3 contains 17 residues. CDR3 in DNA: TGTGCCAGCAGTCACCGCGGGCCGGGACAGGGGTCCTACGAGCAGTACTTC. This gives the protein CASSHRGPGQGSYEQYF.

With regard to this clonotype: One junction end disagrees with the germline gene, perhaps due to a read error. This CDR3 is CSARDPGDLNSSLHF. The CDR3 DNA follows: TGCAGTGCTAGAGATCCGGGGGACCTCAATTCATCCCTCCACTTT. The chain recombines TRBV20-1 with TRBJ1-6, with D maybe TRBD1 (5 bases). Germline CDR1 is DFQATT and CDR2 is SNEGSKA (reference sequence). This CDR3 is built from 15 residues.

This clonotype occurred many times. V and J are TRBV30 and TRBJ2-7, with D possibly matching TRBD1 (6 bases). The germline V gene encodes CDR1 GTSNPN and CDR2 SVGIG (reference sequence). V lost 3 bases and J 7 bases, leaving 19 bases between the germline ends. The CDR3 loop spans 14 amino acids. The CDR3 coding sequence is TGTGCCTGGAGGAGAGCGGACAGTCTTTGGGAGCAGTACTTC. Translation gives CAWRRADSLWEQYF.

This clonotype was seen ten or more times. The chain employs TRBV30 and TRBJ1-2; no definite D call. The CDR3 totals 13 residues. Per the germline V gene, CDR1 is GTSNPN and CDR2 is SVGIG (reference sequence). Between the trimmed V and J ends, which lost 5 bases and 7 bases, there was a span of 17 bases. The DNA for the CDR3 is TGTGCCTGGGGTACCTCCGGGGATGGTGGCTACACCTTC. Translation: CAWGTSGDGGYTF.

There are many counts of this clonotype. The V gene is TRBV20-1, the J gene TRBJ2-1, with 10 bases aligning to TRBD2. V dropped 4 bases and J dropped 4; count of bases not matched to a gene: 7. CDR1 and CDR2 (germline): DFQATT, SNEGSKA (reference sequence). The CDR3 is 15 amino acids. The CDR3 region is CSATSGSRAYNEQFF. In nucleotides, the CDR3 is TGCAGTGCTACTAGCGGGAGTCGTGCTTACAATGAGCAGTTCTTC.

Concerning this clonotype itself: Just one base apart from a much larger clone, this may be a read error. The CDR3 does not end in the conserved phenylalanine or tryptophan, so this is likely a read error. The V and J genes are TRBV6-6 and TRBJ2-7; the match to TRBD1 covers 9 bases. V gave up 5 bases and J gave up 6 bases; unmatched junction bases: 5. Germline CDR1 MNHNY, CDR2 SVGAGI (reference sequence). This CDR3 contains 13 residues. The CDR3 loop reads CASSHMTGGEQYL. The CDR3 coding sequence is TGTGCCAGCAGTCACATGACAGGGGGCGAGCAGTACCTC.

Points on this clonotype: A single base separates this from a much larger clone, so it may be a read error. The V gene is TRBV6-6, the J gene TRBJ2-1, with D unresolved. Germline CDR1 is MNHNY and CDR2 is SVGAGI (reference sequence). V lost 7 bases to trimming and J lost 11 bases, with 15 bases between them. The CDR3 has 12 residues. The CDR3 region has the DNA TGTGCCAGCACCTCCCCCGGCTCACAGCAGTTCTTC. Its translation is CASTSPGSQQFF.

This clonotype was detected ten times or more. The chain joins TRBV13 to TRBJ2-3; the match to TRBD1 covers 7 bases. The V segment lost 4 bases and the J segment 6 bases; nucleotides outside the gene matches: 10. Germline V gene lookup returns CDR1 PRHDT and CDR2 FYEKMQ (reference sequence). The CDR3 spans 15 residues. The CDR3 region has the DNA TGTGCCAGCAGCTATCCAGGGACAGTTGACGATACGCAGTATTTT. Translation gives CASSYPGTVDDTQYF.

This clonotype was recorded a few times. One base away lies a much larger clone, so this may be a sequencing read error. This chain connects TRBV7-2 to TRBJ2-1; D may match TRBD1 or TRBD2 (7 bases each). Per the germline V gene, CDR1 is SGHTA and CDR2 is FQGNSA. CDR3 size: 15 residues. CDR3 coding DNA: TGTGCCAGCCAACAAGGGGGCGGGAGAGGCAATGAGCAGCTCTTC. Protein product: CASQQGGGRGNEQLF.

This clonotype was counted at least ten times. The genes are TRBV7-2 and TRBJ2-7; 9 bases map to TRBD2. V lost 4 bases, J lost 2 bases, and 6 bases stayed unmatched. The CDR3 runs to 15 residues. Germline lookup yields CDR1 SGHTA and CDR2 FQGNSA. This chain's CDR3 is CASSSLAGAAYEQYF. The CDR3 DNA reads as TGTGCCAGCAGCTCGTTAGCGGGAGCGGCCTACGAGCAGTACTTC.